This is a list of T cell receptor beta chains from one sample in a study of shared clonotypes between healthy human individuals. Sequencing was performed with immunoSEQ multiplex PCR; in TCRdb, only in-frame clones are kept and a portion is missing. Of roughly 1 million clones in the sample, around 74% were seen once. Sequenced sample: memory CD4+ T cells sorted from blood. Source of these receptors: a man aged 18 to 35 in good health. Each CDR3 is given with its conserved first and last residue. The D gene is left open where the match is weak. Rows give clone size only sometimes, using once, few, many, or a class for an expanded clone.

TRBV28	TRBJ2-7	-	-	TGTGCCAGCAGTTTAGTCCGATCGCCCTACGAGCAGTACTTC	CASSLVRSPYEQYF
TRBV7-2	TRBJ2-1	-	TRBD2	TGTGCCAGCAGACAACCGGGACTAGCCCTTACTGAGCAGTTCTTC	CASRQPGLALTEQFF
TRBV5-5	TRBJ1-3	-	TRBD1	TGTGCCAGCAGCCCCGCAGGGGGCTTCTTTGGAAACACCATATATTTT	CASSPAGGFFGNTIYF
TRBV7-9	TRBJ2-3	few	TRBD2	TGTGCCAGCAGCTTAAGCTTAGCGGGCGGAACAGATACGCAGTATTTT	CASSLSLAGGTDTQYF
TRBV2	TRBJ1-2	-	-	TGTGCCAGCAGTCCAAGTGGTCGGGGTAGCTATGGCTACACCTTC	CASSPSGRGSYGYTF
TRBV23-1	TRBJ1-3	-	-	TGCGCCAGCACCTCTCCAGAGGCGATTTCAACATCGTTTTTCAACACCATATATTTT	CASTSPEAISTSFFNTIYF
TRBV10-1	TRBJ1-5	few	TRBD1	TGCGCCAGCTCACAGGGGTTAGATCAGCCCCAGCATTTT	CASSQGLDQPQHF
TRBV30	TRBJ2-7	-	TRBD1	TGTGCCTGGAGTGGTACTCAGGGGGTGGTCGACGAGCAGTACTTC	CAWSGTQGVVDEQYF
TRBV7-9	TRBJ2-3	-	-	TGTGCCAGCAGCTTAGCCGGGGTACCGCAGGATACGCAGTATTTT	CASSLAGVPQDTQYF
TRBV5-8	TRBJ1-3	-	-	TGTGCCAGCAGCTTGAGGGGATCTAGTGGAAACACCATATATTTT	CASSLRGSSGNTIYF
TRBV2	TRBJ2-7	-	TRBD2	TGTGCCAGCAGTCCTAGACTAGCGGGTGTGGGCGAGCAGTACTTC	CASSPRLAGVGEQYF
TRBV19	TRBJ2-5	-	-	TGTGCCAGTAGTGCCAGGGACCCGCCCCAAGAGACCCAGTACTTC	CASSARDPPQETQYF
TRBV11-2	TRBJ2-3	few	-	TGTGCCAGCAGCTTAGACGGCCCGAAGAGTACGCAGTATTTT	CASSLDGPKSTQYF
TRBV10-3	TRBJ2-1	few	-	TGTGCCATCAGTGAGAAAGAGCGGGCTGAGCAGTTCTTC	CAISEKERAEQFF
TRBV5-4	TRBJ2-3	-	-	TGTGCCAGCAGCTTGGAGGTGGGTCGGGATACGCAGTATTTT	CASSLEVGRDTQYF
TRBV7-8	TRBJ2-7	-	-	TGTGCCAGCAGCTTGTCTGGGGTCGTTGGGGGAAACAGTGGCGAGCAGTACTTC	CASSLSGVVGGNSGEQYF
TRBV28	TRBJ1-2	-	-	TGTGCCAGCAGTTTATTTGGACTGACCTATGGCTACACCTTC	CASSLFGLTYGYTF
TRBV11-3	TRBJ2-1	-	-	TGTGCCAGCGGGCCAGGTGGGGCCAATGAGCAGTTCTTC	CASGPGGANEQFF
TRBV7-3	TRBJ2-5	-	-	TGTGCCAGCAGCTTAAGAGGGCTGGAGACCCAGTACTTC	CASSLRGLETQYF
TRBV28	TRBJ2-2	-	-	TGTGCCAGCAGTTCCTCGAGGAGGGACACCGGGGAGCTGTTTTTT	CASSSSRRDTGELFF
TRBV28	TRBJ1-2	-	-	TGTGCCAGCAATAAACAGGGACGAACTGGCTACACCTTC	CASNKQGRTGYTF
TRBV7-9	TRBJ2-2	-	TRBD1	TGTGCCAGCAGCTTGGAGGGGACAGGGTATTCGGGGGAGCTGTTTTTT	CASSLEGTGYSGELFF
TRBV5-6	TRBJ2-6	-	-	TGTGCCAGCAGCCAGGGACAATCTTTTGGGGCCAACGTCCTGACTTTC	CASSQGQSFGANVLTF
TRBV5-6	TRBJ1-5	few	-	TGTGCCAGCAGCCTTGGGGGCCAGTCGGGTCAGCCCCAGCATTTT	CASSLGGQSGQPQHF
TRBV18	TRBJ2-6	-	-	TGTGCCAGCTCACCAACCAGGGCTTCTGGGGCCAACGTCCTGACTTTC	CASSPTRASGANVLTF
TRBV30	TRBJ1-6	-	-	TGTGCCTGGACCCTCCTTAATTCACCCCTCCACTTT	CAWTLLNSPLHF
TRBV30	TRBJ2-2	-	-	TGTGCCTGGAGTGTACTACCGCTTAACACCGGGGAGCTGTTTTTT	CAWSVLPLNTGELFF
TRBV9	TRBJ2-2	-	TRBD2	TGTGCCAGCAGCCCGCGGGGGGGGCTTCCCGGGGAGCTGTTTTTT	CASSPRGGLPGELFF
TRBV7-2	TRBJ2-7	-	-	TGTGCCAGCAGCTCGCCCCGCTTGGGCTATTCCGAGCAGTACTTC	CASSSPRLGYSEQYF
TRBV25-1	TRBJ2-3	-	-	TGTGCCAGCAGTGAATTTGTAGGCTACACAGATACGCAGTATTTT	CASSEFVGYTDTQYF
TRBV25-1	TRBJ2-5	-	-	TGTGCCAGCAGTGAATGGAGTCAAGAGACCCAGTACTTC	CASSEWSQETQYF